This entry concerns a single TCR beta chain. This record comes from a study of blood T cell repertoires in COVID-19. Study at large: COVID-19 samples from acute and convalescent phases originated in the United States, Italy and Spain. T cells, B-cell-depleted T cells, or PBMCs provided the cDNA or gDNA that served as material.

This CDR3 is 13 amino acids long. Trimming stripped 7 bases from V and 2 bases from J, with 11 bases between. Germline CDR1 and CDR2: SQVTM and ANQGSEA. Under the authors' procedure: Amplification with reference gene primers provided the estimates of nucleated cell counts. The protocol was immunoSEQ multiplex PCR, while the TCRdb copy is restricted to in-frame clones and leaves out a portion. V and J calls and clone size are given by that table; D and trimming were obtained from the DNA. The sample consists of about 110,000 clones, about 80% of them appearing once. This TCR was recovered from a woman aged 70-85 years with acute or convalescent COVID-19. Sequencing was performed on peripheral blood. The chain links TRBV29-1 to TRBJ2-2; D possibly corresponds to TRBD2 (5 bases). The CDR3: CSARPSNTGELFF. For the CDR3, the DNA is TGCAGCGCCCGGCCTAGCAACACCGGGGAGCTGTTTTTT.